This TCR beta chain was recovered during a study of identical twins. The CDR3 contains 14 residues. Trimming took 3 bases from V and 4 from J, leaving 9 bases between them. A single record per CDR3 protein comes from TCRdb applying MiXCR to the 5' RACE reads. The sample gives 200,000 to 300,000 distinct CDR3 sequences, approximately 7% of which show up once; 3.5% to 4% is in the top ten. This clonotype came up many times. The sample also formed part of further work on yellow fever vaccine responses in identical twins.

Sequencing input: memory (CD45RO+) T cells sorted from blood. The receptor comes from a woman aged 18-35 years in good health. The chain has TRBV12-3 or TRBV12-4 and TRBJ2-2; no clear D. CDR3 nucleotides: TGTGCCAGCAGTTTTAGAGATTTCACCGGGGAGCTGTTTTTT. This encodes CASSFRDFTGELFF.